This is a list of T cell receptor beta chains from one sample in a study of blood T cell repertoires in COVID-19. Sequenced by immunoSEQ multiplex PCR; TCRdb stores in-frame clones only, minus some. The repertoire holds under 200,000 clones, with 83% as singletons. Sequencing was performed on PBMCs or T cells enriched from blood (not recorded which). The receptors were sampled from a woman between 50 and 59 years old in a cohort exposed to, infected with or recovered from COVID-19 (not recorded which). The CDR3 runs from the conserved cysteine through the conserved F or W. A D gene is named only where the DNA matches it firmly. Size is omitted from some rows. Given values are once, few, many or a class for expanded clones.

cdr3_length: 15; d_call: NA; j_call: TRBJ1-4; v_call: TRBV30; clone_size: NA; cdr3_nt: TGTGCCTGGAGTGTAAACGCAGGGCAAAATGAAAAACTGTTTTTT; cdr3_aa: CAWSVNAGQNEKLFF
cdr3_length: 15; d_call: NA; j_call: TRBJ2-5; v_call: TRBV10-3; clone_size: NA; cdr3_nt: TGTGCCATCAGTGAGTCAGGCAGGGACCAAGAGACCCAGTACTTC; cdr3_aa: CAISESGRDQETQYF
cdr3_length: 16; d_call: TRBD1; j_call: TRBJ2-7; v_call: TRBV10-3; clone_size: NA; cdr3_nt: TGTGCCATCAGTGAGTCAAGGGGGCCGGGTTCCTACGAGCAGTACTTC; cdr3_aa: CAISESRGPGSYEQYF
cdr3_length: 17; d_call: TRBD2; j_call: TRBJ2-3; v_call: TRBV5-1; clone_size: NA; cdr3_nt: TGCGCCAGCAGCCCTAGAAGGTGGGCTAGCGGGGCAGATACGCAGTATTTT; cdr3_aa: CASSPRRWASGADTQYF
cdr3_length: 16; d_call: NA; j_call: TRBJ1-4; v_call: TRBV3-1/TRBV3-2; clone_size: NA; cdr3_nt: TGTGCCAGCAGCCAAGGTCTGGGGCTAACTAATGAAAAACTGTTTTTT; cdr3_aa: CASSQGLGLTNEKLFF
cdr3_length: 15; d_call: NA; j_call: TRBJ1-1; v_call: TRBV5-5; clone_size: few; cdr3_nt: TGTGCCAGCAGCTTGAGCGACAGGCCGAACACTGAAGCTTTCTTT; cdr3_aa: CASSLSDRPNTEAFF
cdr3_length: 14; d_call: NA; j_call: TRBJ2-1; v_call: TRBV4-1; clone_size: NA; cdr3_nt: TGCGCCAGCAGCCAAACGGGAGTGAGCAATGAGCAGTTCTTC; cdr3_aa: CASSQTGVSNEQFF
cdr3_length: 16; d_call: TRBD2; j_call: TRBJ2-2; v_call: TRBV28; clone_size: NA; cdr3_nt: TGTGCCAGCAGTTTCCTAAGCGGGGGGAACACCGGGGAGCTGTTTTTT; cdr3_aa: CASSFLSGGNTGELFF
cdr3_length: 15; d_call: NA; j_call: TRBJ2-1; v_call: TRBV2; clone_size: NA; cdr3_nt: TGTGCCAGCAGTGAACCGCTGAGCTCCTACAATGAGCAGTTCTTC; cdr3_aa: CASSEPLSSYNEQFF
cdr3_length: 14; d_call: NA; j_call: TRBJ2-2; v_call: TRBV25-1; clone_size: NA; cdr3_nt: TGTGCCAGCAGTCCACACACCAACACCGGGGAGCTGTTTTTT; cdr3_aa: CASSPHTNTGELFF
cdr3_length: 15; d_call: TRBD1; j_call: TRBJ1-2; v_call: TRBV29-1; clone_size: NA; cdr3_nt: TGCAGCGTTGAAAGGGTTCAGGGGGCGAGCTATGGCTACACCTTC; cdr3_aa: CSVERVQGASYGYTF
cdr3_length: 15; d_call: NA; j_call: TRBJ2-2; v_call: TRBV15; clone_size: NA; cdr3_nt: TGTGCCACCAGCAGAGAAGGGCGGGACGGCGGGGAGCTGTTTTTT; cdr3_aa: CATSREGRDGGELFF
cdr3_length: 14; d_call: NA; j_call: TRBJ1-5; v_call: TRBV5-5; clone_size: NA; cdr3_nt: TGTGCCAGCAGCTCGGGGGATGGTCATCAGCCCCAGCATTTT; cdr3_aa: CASSSGDGHQPQHF
cdr3_length: 15; d_call: TRBD1; j_call: TRBJ2-1; v_call: TRBV7-3; clone_size: NA; cdr3_nt: TGTGCCAGCAGCTTAACCGGGACAGGGGCAAATGAGCAGTTCTTC; cdr3_aa: CASSLTGTGANEQFF
cdr3_length: 16; d_call: NA; j_call: TRBJ2-7; v_call: TRBV15; clone_size: NA; cdr3_nt: TGTGCCACCAGCAGAGGAGGGGGAACAGGGTCCAACGAGCAGTACTTC; cdr3_aa: CATSRGGGTGSNEQYF
cdr3_length: 15; d_call: TRBD1; j_call: TRBJ2-2; v_call: TRBV19; clone_size: NA; cdr3_nt: TGTGCCAGTAGAGGGACAGGATTAAACACCGGGGAGCTGTTTTTT; cdr3_aa: CASRGTGLNTGELFF
cdr3_length: 14; d_call: NA; j_call: TRBJ2-1; v_call: TRBV6-5; clone_size: NA; cdr3_nt: TGTGCCAGCAGTTACTCAACTAGGAGGGATGAGCAGTTCTTC; cdr3_aa: CASSYSTRRDEQFF
cdr3_length: 15; d_call: TRBD2; j_call: TRBJ2-3; v_call: TRBV3-1/TRBV3-2; clone_size: NA; cdr3_nt: TGTGCCAGCAGCCAATGGACTAGCGGGGGGGGCACGCAGTATTTT; cdr3_aa: CASSQWTSGGGTQYF
cdr3_length: 13; d_call: TRBD1; j_call: TRBJ1-5; v_call: TRBV30; clone_size: few; cdr3_nt: TGTGCCTGGAGTAAACAGGGGAACCAGCCCCAGCATTTT; cdr3_aa: CAWSKQGNQPQHF
cdr3_length: 15; d_call: TRBD2; j_call: TRBJ2-7; v_call: TRBV29-1; clone_size: NA; cdr3_nt: TGCAGCGTTGAACGGCCGGCGGGGGAGAACTACGAGCAGTACTTC; cdr3_aa: CSVERPAGENYEQYF
cdr3_length: 15; d_call: NA; j_call: TRBJ1-5; v_call: TRBV21-1; clone_size: NA; cdr3_nt: TGTGCCAGCAGCGCCCGGGGGGCAGGTAATCAGCCCCAGCATTTT; cdr3_aa: CASSARGAGNQPQHF
cdr3_length: 13; d_call: NA; j_call: TRBJ2-3; v_call: TRBV7-7; clone_size: few; cdr3_nt: TGTGCTAGCAGCCCGGGTTCCGTAGATACGCAGTATTTT; cdr3_aa: CASSPGSVDTQYF
cdr3_length: 12; d_call: NA; j_call: TRBJ1-6; v_call: TRBV2; clone_size: NA; cdr3_nt: TGTGCCAGTCAAACTACTAATTCACCCCTCCACTTT; cdr3_aa: CASQTTNSPLHF
cdr3_length: 16; d_call: NA; j_call: TRBJ2-1; v_call: TRBV11-1; clone_size: NA; cdr3_nt: TGTGCCAGCAGCTTAGCTAAGACTAGTCCCCCAGGGGAGCAGTTCTTC; cdr3_aa: CASSLAKTSPPGEQFF
cdr3_length: 17; d_call: NA; j_call: TRBJ1-3; v_call: TRBV24-1; clone_size: NA; cdr3_nt: TGTGCCACCAGTGATCGGGTGAATACACTCTCTGGAAACACCATATATTTT; cdr3_aa: CATSDRVNTLSGNTIYF
cdr3_length: 17; d_call: NA; j_call: TRBJ2-3; v_call: TRBV19; clone_size: NA; cdr3_nt: TGTGCCAGTAGATCCCAGGAGGGCGGGCTCGGCACAGATACGCAGTATTTT; cdr3_aa: CASRSQEGGLGTDTQYF
cdr3_length: 14; d_call: NA; j_call: TRBJ1-1; v_call: TRBV10-1; clone_size: NA; cdr3_nt: TGCGCCAGCAGTGCGACAGCTCAGAACACTGAAGCTTTCTTT; cdr3_aa: CASSATAQNTEAFF
cdr3_length: 15; d_call: TRBD1; j_call: TRBJ1-1; v_call: TRBV29-1; clone_size: NA; cdr3_nt: TGCAGCGTTGAACCGGGACAGGGACTTAACACTGAAGCTTTCTTT; cdr3_aa: CSVEPGQGLNTEAFF
cdr3_length: 16; d_call: NA; j_call: TRBJ2-1; v_call: TRBV2; clone_size: NA; cdr3_nt: TGTGCCAGCAGTGAACGGGGTCTCCACGTGTATAATGAGCAGTTCTTC; cdr3_aa: CASSERGLHVYNEQFF
cdr3_length: 14; d_call: TRBD1; j_call: TRBJ1-1; v_call: TRBV30; clone_size: NA; cdr3_nt: TGTGCCTGGAGTGAAAAGGGGGCGAGGACTGAAGCTTTCTTT; cdr3_aa: CAWSEKGARTEAFF
cdr3_length: 15; d_call: NA; j_call: TRBJ2-5; v_call: TRBV27; clone_size: NA; cdr3_nt: TGTGCCAGCAGTTTACGTCGGCTAGCTCAAGAGACCCAGTACTTC; cdr3_aa: CASSLRRLAQETQYF
cdr3_length: 16; d_call: NA; j_call: TRBJ2-3; v_call: TRBV19; clone_size: NA; cdr3_nt: TGTGCCAGTAGTATACGTTCTGGGGGGTACACAGATACGCAGTATTTT; cdr3_aa: CASSIRSGGYTDTQYF
cdr3_length: 16; d_call: TRBD2; j_call: TRBJ2-2; v_call: TRBV5-1; clone_size: NA; cdr3_nt: TGCGCCAGCAGTCCAATAACGGGAGGGGATGCCGGGGAGCTGTTTTTT; cdr3_aa: CASSPITGGDAGELFF
cdr3_length: 16; d_call: NA; j_call: TRBJ2-7; v_call: TRBV7-9; clone_size: NA; cdr3_nt: TGTGCCAGCAGCTTAGTTGGCGGGGAGCGGAACTACGAGCAGTACTTC; cdr3_aa: CASSLVGGERNYEQYF
cdr3_length: 16; d_call: TRBD1; j_call: TRBJ2-2; v_call: TRBV7-2; clone_size: NA; cdr3_nt: TGTGCCAGCAGCCTCTGGATGAGGGGGCTAGCCGGGGAGCTGTTTTTT; cdr3_aa: CASSLWMRGLAGELFF
cdr3_length: 20; d_call: NA; j_call: TRBJ2-6; v_call: TRBV16; clone_size: NA; cdr3_nt: TGTGCCAGCAGCCATCGGGGCGCGGGGCAAGGTAACTCTGGGGCCAACGTCCTGACTTTC; cdr3_aa: CASSHRGAGQGNSGANVLTF
cdr3_length: 15; d_call: NA; j_call: TRBJ1-2; v_call: TRBV6-5; clone_size: NA; cdr3_nt: TGTGCCAGCACTACCATCGGGCAGGGGAACTATGGCTACACCTTC; cdr3_aa: CASTTIGQGNYGYTF
cdr3_length: 15; d_call: NA; j_call: TRBJ1-6; v_call: TRBV28; clone_size: NA; cdr3_nt: TGTGCCAGCAGACCCCCCCGGGGATACAATTCACCCCTCCACTTT; cdr3_aa: CASRPPRGYNSPLHF
cdr3_length: 18; d_call: TRBD2; j_call: TRBJ2-2; v_call: TRBV24-1; clone_size: NA; cdr3_nt: TGTGCCACCAGTGATTTGCCGGGACTAGCGTCGAACACCGGGGAGCTGTTTTTT; cdr3_aa: CATSDLPGLASNTGELFF
cdr3_length: 12; d_call: NA; j_call: TRBJ2-5; v_call: TRBV18; clone_size: NA; cdr3_nt: TGTGCCAGCTCACCAGGGAGGGAGACCCAGTACTTC; cdr3_aa: CASSPGRETQYF
cdr3_length: 18; d_call: NA; j_call: TRBJ1-5; v_call: TRBV10-1; clone_size: NA; cdr3_nt: TGCGCCAGCAGGAGGTTACCCCAACGGAGGTTAAGCAATCAGCCCCAGCATTTT; cdr3_aa: CASRRLPQRRLSNQPQHF
cdr3_length: 15; d_call: NA; j_call: TRBJ2-3; v_call: TRBV9; clone_size: NA; cdr3_nt: TGTGCCAGCAGCGGGACAGAGATATACACAGATACGCAGTATTTT; cdr3_aa: CASSGTEIYTDTQYF
cdr3_length: 15; d_call: NA; j_call: TRBJ1-1; v_call: TRBV28; clone_size: NA; cdr3_nt: TGTGCCAGCAGTTTACCGCAGGGGACGTACACTGAAGCTTTCTTT; cdr3_aa: CASSLPQGTYTEAFF
cdr3_length: 15; d_call: TRBD2; j_call: TRBJ2-7; v_call: TRBV5-1; clone_size: NA; cdr3_nt: TGCGCCAGCAGCCGGACTAGCGGGAGTAACCTCGAGCAGTACTTC; cdr3_aa: CASSRTSGSNLEQYF
cdr3_length: 16; d_call: NA; j_call: TRBJ2-1; v_call: TRBV7-9; clone_size: NA; cdr3_nt: TGTGCCAGCCCTAGAAGTGGCGGGACCCCCTACAATGAGCAGTTCTTC; cdr3_aa: CASPRSGGTPYNEQFF
cdr3_length: 16; d_call: NA; j_call: TRBJ2-1; v_call: TRBV27; clone_size: NA; cdr3_nt: TGTGCCAGCAGAAATATTAAGGGGGGGGCCGACAATGAGCAGTTCTTC; cdr3_aa: CASRNIKGGADNEQFF
cdr3_length: 13; d_call: NA; j_call: TRBJ1-6; v_call: TRBV24-1; clone_size: NA; cdr3_nt: TGTGCCACCTCGGGGATGTATAATTCACCCCTCCACTTT; cdr3_aa: CATSGMYNSPLHF
cdr3_length: 15; d_call: TRBD1; j_call: TRBJ1-2; v_call: TRBV15; clone_size: NA; cdr3_nt: TGTGCCACCAGCAGAAGCACAGGGGGGTACTATGGCTACACCTTC; cdr3_aa: CATSRSTGGYYGYTF
cdr3_length: 15; d_call: TRBD1; j_call: TRBJ2-5; v_call: TRBV7-6; clone_size: NA; cdr3_nt: TGTGCCAGCAGCCCAATGACAGGGATTGGCGAGACCCAGTACTTC; cdr3_aa: CASSPMTGIGETQYF
cdr3_length: 15; d_call: TRBD1; j_call: TRBJ1-2; v_call: TRBV2; clone_size: NA; cdr3_nt: TGTACCAGCATTCCAAGACAGGGGGAGGGGAAGGGCTACACCTTC; cdr3_aa: CTSIPRQGEGKGYTF
cdr3_length: 15; d_call: TRBD1; j_call: TRBJ2-5; v_call: TRBV10-1; clone_size: few; cdr3_nt: TGCGCCAGCAGTGAGTTGAGGACAGGCGGGGAGACCCAGTACTTC; cdr3_aa: CASSELRTGGETQYF
cdr3_length: 16; d_call: NA; j_call: TRBJ1-6; v_call: TRBV6-5; clone_size: NA; cdr3_nt: TGTGCCAGCAGTTACTCGAGAACAGAAAATAATTCACCCCTCCACTTT; cdr3_aa: CASSYSRTENNSPLHF
cdr3_length: 16; d_call: TRBD1; j_call: TRBJ2-2; v_call: TRBV5-1; clone_size: NA; cdr3_nt: TGCGCCAGCAGCTCTGCGGGACAGGGTAGTGCCGGGGAGCTGTTTTTT; cdr3_aa: CASSSAGQGSAGELFF
cdr3_length: 11; d_call: NA; j_call: TRBJ2-1; v_call: TRBV6-5; clone_size: NA; cdr3_nt: TGTGCCAGCAGTCAGGCTAATGAGCAGTTCTTC; cdr3_aa: CASSQANEQFF
cdr3_length: 13; d_call: NA; j_call: TRBJ2-4; v_call: TRBV4-2; clone_size: NA; cdr3_nt: TGTGCCAGCAGCCGCTCGGGGGAAAACATTCAGTACTTC; cdr3_aa: CASSRSGENIQYF
cdr3_length: 16; d_call: NA; j_call: TRBJ2-1; v_call: TRBV4-1; clone_size: once; cdr3_nt: TGCGCCAGCAGCCAAGGAACGGGGGGCCCCTACAATGAGCAGTTCTTC; cdr3_aa: CASSQGTGGPYNEQFF
cdr3_length: 13; d_call: NA; j_call: TRBJ1-5; v_call: TRBV19; clone_size: NA; cdr3_nt: TGTGCCAGTCAGATACAAGGAGACCAGCCCCAGCATTTT; cdr3_aa: CASQIQGDQPQHF
cdr3_length: 13; d_call: TRBD2; j_call: TRBJ2-5; v_call: TRBV29-1; clone_size: NA; cdr3_nt: TGCAGCGTTCATAGCGGGAGTGTTGAGACCCAGTACTTC; cdr3_aa: CSVHSGSVETQYF
cdr3_length: 15; d_call: NA; j_call: TRBJ1-5; v_call: TRBV9; clone_size: NA; cdr3_nt: TGTGCCAGCAGTAAGGAGGGGATTAGCAATCAGCCCCAGCATTTT; cdr3_aa: CASSKEGISNQPQHF
cdr3_length: 14; d_call: NA; j_call: TRBJ2-1; v_call: TRBV7-3; clone_size: NA; cdr3_nt: TGTGCCAGCAGCTCCTCCGGAGGGCAGAATGAGCAGTTCTTC; cdr3_aa: CASSSSGGQNEQFF